Described below is a single T cell receptor (beta chain) sequence and its context. The data were taken from a study of blood T cell repertoires in COVID-19. Study information: Samples representing acute and convalescent COVID-19 were sourced from the United States, Italy and Spain. Sources were T cells, B-cell-depleted T cells, or PBMCs; the material itself was cDNA or gDNA.

The V end lost 7 bases, the J end lost 0 bases, and 26 bases lay between the germline ends. The germline V gene has CDR1 LNHDA and CDR2 SQIVND (reference sequence). The CDR3 runs 19 residues. As handled by the study authors: From reference gene primer amplification, estimates of nucleated cell counts were derived. Sequencing used immunoSEQ multiplex PCR; TCRdb keeps in-frame clones, though not all of them. V and J calls and clone size are those listed in that table; D and trimming were worked out from the DNA. The table records approximately 70,000 clones, about 86% of them present only once. The chain combines TRBV19 with TRBJ2-3; tentative D call: TRBD2 (7 bases). The sequenced sample was peripheral blood. The sequence was obtained from a man in his 70s with active COVID-19. The CDR3 nucleotides read TGTGCCAGTACCGGGGGCACCCTCGGGGGGCACCCTAGCACAGATACGCAGTATTTT. As protein: CASTGGTLGGHPSTDTQYF.